Each of the 30 T cell receptor beta chains below was sequenced from the same sample in a study of CD8 T cells in Susac syndrome. Reverse transcription of about 0.45 to 1 ug RNA was performed with random hexamers. A single record per CDR3 protein comes from TCRdb applying MiXCR to the immunoSEQ multiplex PCR reads. The sample has roughly 130,000 distinct CDR3 sequences, about 95% seen once. The sequenced sample consisted of CD4+ T cells from PBMCs. Receptor source: a human donor in good health.

This chain's CDR3 is CASRRTVQETQYF. The CDR3 coding sequence is TGTGCCAGCAGGAGGACAGTCCAAGAGACCCAGTACTTC. The chain employs TRBV3-1 and TRBJ2-5, with D possibly matching TRBD1 (6 bases). Germline V gives CDR1 LGHDT, CDR2 YNNKEL (reference sequence). There are 13 residues in the CDR3. Trimming stripped 6 bases from V and 1 base from J, with 9 bases between.

CDR3 sequence reads: CAISTSAGGSYEQYF. DNA for the CDR3: TGTGCCATCAGTACTAGCGCGGGAGGCAGCTACGAGCAGTACTTC. J is TRBJ2-7 and V is TRBV10-3, with TRBD2 identical over 8 bases. Germline assignment: CDR1 ENHRY and CDR2 SYGVKD. V lost 5 bases to trimming and J lost 3 bases; unmatched junction nucleotides: 9. CDR3 length: 15 amino acids.

The rearrangement uses TRBV4-1 and TRBJ2-3; 11 bases are shared with TRBD2. The CDR3 totals 16 residues. Germline trimming cut 0 bases from V and 5 bases from J; bases unmatched to any gene: 4. The germline gives CDR1 MGHRA, CDR2 YSYEKL. DNA for the CDR3: TGCGCCAGCAGCCAAGATAGCACTAGCGGGAGAGATACGCAGTATTTT. This gives the protein CASSQDSTSGRDTQYF.

This chain joins TRBV5-1 and TRBJ2-1; 11 bases agree with TRBD2. This CDR3 is built from 14 residues. Per germline, CDR1 SGHRS and CDR2 YFSETQ. V dropped 6 bases and J dropped 5; count of bases not matched to a gene: 4. CDR3 DNA sequence: TGCGCCAGCATCGGGACTAGCGGTAACAATGAGCAGTTCTTC. Encoded protein: CASIGTSGNNEQFF.

V gene TRBV6-5 combines with J gene TRBJ2-3; 12 positions agree with TRBD2. The CDR3 consists of 17 residues. J lost 3 bases, V lost 0 bases, and 4 bases had no gene match. The V gene's germline CDR1 is MNHEY and CDR2 SVGAGI. The CDR3 is CASSYSLTSGRTDTQYF. CDR3 in DNA: TGTGCCAGCAGTTACTCATTGACTAGCGGGAGAACAGATACGCAGTATTTT.

The chain couples TRBV20-1 to TRBJ2-2; D not resolved. CDR1 DFQATT and CDR2 SNEGSKA come from the germline V gene (reference sequence). Trimming stripped 0 bases from V and 6 bases from J, with 8 bases between. The CDR3 has 13 amino acids. The CDR3 is CSAREPPAGELFF. CDR3 nucleotide sequence: TGCAGTGCTAGAGAGCCCCCAGCCGGGGAGCTGTTTTTT.

This clonotype was recorded once. The chain is built from TRBV5-4 and TRBJ2-2; D is ambiguous. CDR1 and CDR2 (germline): SGHNT, YYREEE (reference sequence). The V and J ends lost 0 bases and 4 bases respectively, with 4 bases between them. This CDR3 has 13 residues. The CDR3 DNA is TGTGCCAGCAGCTTGGCGCTCACCGGGGAGCTGTTTTTT. Residues: CASSLALTGELFF.

The V and J genes are TRBV29-1 and TRBJ1-1; D is perhaps TRBD1 (5 bases). Trimming shortened V by 7 bases and J by 0 bases, and 12 bases separated the two germline ends. This CDR3 is 13 amino acids long. Germline CDR1 reads SQVTM; CDR2 reads ANQGSEA. DNA for the CDR3: TGCAGCGCCCAACTGACAGTGAACACTGAAGCTTTCTTT. It codes for CSAQLTVNTEAFF. The whole variable domain, filled in from reference TRBV29-1 and TRBJ1-1, reads SAVISQKPSRDICQRGTSLTIQCQVDSQVTMMFWYRQQPGQSLTLIATANQGSEATYESGFVIDKFPISRPNLTFSTLTVSNMSPEDSSIYLCSAQLTVNTEAFFGQGTRLTVV.

The count of this clonotype is one. The gene calls are TRBV2 and TRBJ2-3; D gene uncertain. The CDR3 has 14 residues. Germline V gene lookup returns CDR1 SNHLY and CDR2 FYNNEI. V lost 7 bases and J lost 0, with 11 bases in between. The chain's CDR3 is CASKEPLSTDTQYF. CDR3 bases: TGTGCCAGCAAAGAACCCTTAAGCACAGATACGCAGTATTTT.

The chain has TRBV2 and TRBJ1-2; a weak D match, TRBD1 (5 bases). This CDR3 is 13 amino acids long. CDR1 and CDR2 (germline): SNHLY, FYNNEI. Trimming removed 1 base at V and 7 bases at J, with 10 bases between. CDR3 loop: CASSEERRGGYTF. The CDR3 DNA is TGTGCCAGCAGTGAAGAGCGGAGGGGTGGCTACACCTTC. Based on the CDR3 plus reference TRBV2 and TRBJ1-2, the full variable domain is EPEVTQTPSHQVTQMGQEVILRCVPISNHLYFYWYRQILGQKVEFLVSFYNNEISEKSEIFDDQFSVERPDGSNFTLKIRSTKLEDSAMYFCASSEERRGGYTFGSGTRLTVV.

The chain recombines TRBV7-6 with TRBJ1-4, with TRBD1 matching 8 bases. Germline loops: CDR1 SGHVS, CDR2 FNYEAQ. The trim removed 3 bases at V and 8 bases at J, leaving 11 bases unmatched. The CDR3 loop spans 16 amino acids. The CDR3: CASSLGSGQGNEKLFF. CDR3 coding DNA: TGTGCCAGCAGCTTGGGGAGTGGACAGGGAAACGAAAAACTGTTTTTT.

The gene calls are TRBV7-9 and TRBJ2-3; no clear D gene. Germline V gives CDR1 SEHNR, CDR2 FQNEAQ (reference sequence). V lost 3 bases to trimming and J lost 6 bases, with 16 bases between them. The CDR3 loop spans 15 amino acids. The CDR3 loop is CASSFGAAFGDTQYF. The CDR3 DNA follows: TGTGCCAGCAGCTTCGGAGCAGCCTTCGGGGATACGCAGTATTTT.

The rearrangement joins TRBV5-1 to TRBJ2-2; D possibly corresponds to TRBD1 (6 bases). The CDR3 consists of 14 residues. From germline, CDR1 is SGHRS and CDR2 YFSETQ. Trimming shortened V by 4 bases and J by 1 base, and 8 bases separated the two germline ends. In DNA, the CDR3 is TGCGCCAGCAGCGAGGGACAGAACACCGGGGAGCTGTTTTTT. Amino acid sequence: CASSEGQNTGELFF. The whole variable domain, remainder taken from reference TRBV5-1 and TRBJ2-2, is KAGVTQTPRYLIKTRGQQVTLSCSPISGHRSVSWYQQTPGQGLQFLFEYFSETQRNKGNFPGRFSGRQFSNSRSEMNVSTLELGDSALYLCASSEGQNTGELFFGEGSRLTVL.

The chain carries TRBV13 and TRBJ2-1; 8 nucleotides align to TRBD2. The germline gives CDR1 PRHDT, CDR2 FYEKMQ (reference sequence). The CDR3 contains 17 residues. V shed 5 bases and J 2 bases; nucleotides not matched to a gene: 11. The CDR3 sequence is CASSAPTSGGAYNEQFF. In nucleotides, the CDR3 is TGTGCCAGCAGCGCCCCTACTAGCGGAGGGGCCTACAATGAGCAGTTCTTC.

The chain carries TRBV7-9 and TRBJ2-5, with 9 positions matching TRBD1. J lost 6 bases, V lost 5 bases, and 7 bases had no gene match. There are 14 residues in the CDR3. The V gene's germline CDR1 is SEHNR and CDR2 FQNEAQ (reference sequence). The CDR3: CASSPGTGWQTQYF. As DNA, the CDR3 is TGTGCCAGCAGCCCCGGGACAGGGTGGCAGACCCAGTACTTC.

J is TRBJ2-7 and V is TRBV28, with D perhaps matching TRBD1 (7 bases). The CDR3 has 14 amino acids. CDR1 and CDR2 from the germline V gene are MDHEN and SYDVKM. The V end was cut by 5 bases, the J end by 3 bases, with 14 bases between. As DNA, the CDR3 is TGTGCCAGCAGTACGGGGGACAGAGACTACGAGCAGTACTTC. It translates to CASSTGDRDYEQYF.

This clonotype came up once. The rearrangement joins TRBV29-1 to TRBJ2-7; a possible D gene is TRBD1 (5 bases). V shed 7 bases and J shed 6 bases, with 19 bases lying between them. CDR3 length: 13 amino acids. The V gene's germline CDR1 is SQVTM and CDR2 ANQGSEA. In nucleotides, the CDR3 is TGCAGCGCCCGACTGGACATCGAGCGCGAGCAGTACTTC. It encodes CSARLDIEREQYF.

The chain links TRBV19 to TRBJ2-2, with a weak D call TRBD1 (6 bases). CDR1 and CDR2 (germline): LNHDA, SQIVND (reference sequence). The CDR3 loop spans 19 amino acids. The ends were cut back, 3 bases at V and 3 bases at J, with 23 bases in the middle. CDR3 coding DNA: TGTGCCAGTAGTATCTTTTATTCGGGGTCGAAGGGGGACACCGGGGAGCTGTTTTTT. This gives the protein CASSIFYSGSKGDTGELFF.

CDR3 in amino acids: CSARVPLRLKYEQYF. CDR3 in DNA: TGCAGTGCTAGAGTCCCTCTTCGGTTGAAATACGAGCAGTACTTC. The chain joins TRBV20-1 to TRBJ2-7; D unclear. Germline V gives CDR1 DFQATT, CDR2 SNEGSKA (reference sequence). The CDR3 length is 15 residues. V lost 1 base and J 4 bases, leaving 17 bases between the germline ends.

The rearrangement links TRBV20-1 to TRBJ2-3; no reliable D call. The germline V and J ends were trimmed by 5 bases and 2 bases, with 11 bases remaining between them. CDR3 length: 13 amino acids. Per germline, CDR1 DFQATT and CDR2 SNEGSKA (reference sequence). The CDR3, as DNA: TGCAGTGCTTTGTTAGGTATCACAGATACGCAGTATTTT. Translated, it gives CSALLGITDTQYF.

V gene TRBV2 combines with J gene TRBJ2-1; no reliable D call. V lost 7 bases, J lost 8 bases, and 15 bases lay in between. The CDR3 extends over 13 amino acids. CDR1 and CDR2 (germline): SNHLY, FYNNEI. CDR3 residues: CASNSLVRDEQFF. Written as DNA, the CDR3 is TGTGCCAGCAACAGTCTGGTTAGGGATGAGCAGTTCTTC.

This clonotype was seen a single time. This chain uses TRBV6-1 with TRBJ1-2; TRBD1 agrees at 7 bases. CDR1 is MNHNS, CDR2 SASEGT, per germline. The length of the CDR3 is 15 residues. V shed 2 bases, J shed 4 bases, and the junction held 7 bases outside the gene matches. CDR3 in DNA: TGTGCCAGCAGTGAAATTTGGGACAGCATCTATGGCTACACCTTC. Its translation: CASSEIWDSIYGYTF.

The chain recombines TRBV5-1 with TRBJ2-7, with 8 nucleotides matching TRBD1. Trimming at V came to 3 bases and at J to 2 bases, leaving 10 bases not matched to a gene. Germline V gene data show CDR1 as SGHRS and CDR2 as YFSETQ. The CDR3 sequence is 16 residues long. The CDR3 region has the DNA TGCGCCAGCAGCTCCCCAGATGGACAGGGAACCTACGAGCAGTACTTC. Amino acids: CASSSPDGQGTYEQYF.

This rearrangement joins TRBV5-1 to TRBJ2-7; D may match TRBD1 or TRBD2 (6 bases each). This CDR3 region has 13 residues. The V end was cut by 1 base, the J end by 6 bases, with 11 bases between. CDR1 is SGHRS and CDR2 is YFSETQ in the germline V gene. CDR3 in amino acids: CASSLTQGGEQYF. CDR3 nucleotide sequence: TGCGCCAGCAGCTTGACACAGGGAGGCGAGCAGTACTTC. Full variable domain (remainder filled in from reference TRBV5-1 and TRBJ2-7): KAGVTQTPRYLIKTRGQQVTLSCSPISGHRSVSWYQQTPGQGLQFLFEYFSETQRNKGNFPGRFSGRQFSNSRSEMNVSTLELGDSALYLCASSLTQGGEQYFGPGTRLTVT.

This chain connects TRBV5-1 to TRBJ2-7; no clear D. V was cut by 0 bases and J by 0 bases, with 13 bases left in between. The CDR3 length is 16 residues. Germline loops: CDR1 SGHRS, CDR2 YFSETQ. The CDR3 is CASSLAPGRSSYEQYF. The DNA for the CDR3 is TGCGCCAGCAGCTTGGCTCCGGGCCGAAGCTCCTACGAGCAGTACTTC.

The rearrangement links TRBV10-3 to TRBJ2-5; D tentatively reads TRBD1 or TRBD2 (5 bases each). Per the germline V gene, CDR1 is ENHRY and CDR2 is SYGVKD. This CDR3 has 14 amino acids. The V end lost 6 bases, the J end lost 9 bases, and 20 bases lay between the germline ends. CDR3 residues: CAISRDRALEAQYF. Here the CDR3 DNA reads TGTGCCATCAGCCGGGACCGGGCCCTTGAGGCCCAGTACTTC.

This clonotype was observed a single time. The rearrangement links TRBV19 to TRBJ1-5, with D possibly TRBD1 on 5 matching bases. This CDR3 has 14 residues. The V and J ends lost 2 bases and 4 bases respectively, with 9 bases between them. Looked up from germline, CDR1 is LNHDA and CDR2 is SQIVND (reference sequence). The CDR3 sequence is CASSIIRANQPQHF. The DNA of the CDR3 is TGTGCCAGTAGTATAATCAGGGCGAATCAGCCCCAGCATTTT.

The chain uses TRBV7-2 and TRBJ2-7, with D unresolved. Germline values: CDR1 SGHTA, CDR2 FQGNSA. The CDR3 contains 13 residues. Deletions cut 4 bases from V and 4 bases from J, with 11 bases between. CDR3 sequence: CASSSSGPYEQYF. The CDR3, as DNA: TGTGCCAGCAGCTCGTCCGGGCCGTACGAGCAGTACTTC.

This chain connects TRBV7-2 to TRBJ2-7; D is possibly TRBD1 or TRBD2 (5 bases each). Germline CDR1 reads SGHTA; CDR2 reads FQGNSA. The CDR3 length is 15 residues. Trimming removed 5 bases at V and 7 bases at J, with 21 bases between. CDR3 DNA: TGTGCCAGCAGCCCCCAGGGTACCACAACGGGGGAGCAGTACTTC. It is translated as CASSPQGTTTGEQYF.

The chain employs TRBV3-1 and TRBJ1-5; no clear D gene. V was pared by 1 base and J by 7 bases, with 11 bases between. Germline V CDR1 and CDR2: LGHDT, YNNKEL (reference sequence). This CDR3 has 14 residues. CDR3 sequence: CASSQAVQQQPQHF. The CDR3 DNA sequence: TGTGCCAGCAGCCAAGCGGTACAGCAGCAGCCCCAGCATTTT.